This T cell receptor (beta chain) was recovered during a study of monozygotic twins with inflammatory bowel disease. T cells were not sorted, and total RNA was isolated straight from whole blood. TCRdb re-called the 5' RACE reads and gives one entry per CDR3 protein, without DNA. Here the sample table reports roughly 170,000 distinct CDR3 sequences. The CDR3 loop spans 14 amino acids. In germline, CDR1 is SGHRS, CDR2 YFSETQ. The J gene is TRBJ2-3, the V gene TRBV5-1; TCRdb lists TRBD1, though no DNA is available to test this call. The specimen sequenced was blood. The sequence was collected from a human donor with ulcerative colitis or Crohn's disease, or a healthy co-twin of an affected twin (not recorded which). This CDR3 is CASRYTGTTDTQYF.